This entry lists 24 T cell receptor beta chains sequenced from one sample in a study of beta chain features in type 1 diabetes. Expressed TCRB transcripts got sequenced, as all isolated RNA was reverse transcribed. Clones were read by immunoSEQ multiplex PCR, and TCRdb kept only the in-frame ones, dropping some. The sample lists more than 130,000 clones; roughly 7.2% were seen once. The specimen was central memory CD4+ T cells from blood. Receptors were obtained from a woman aged 25 to 39 in good health.

The chain uses TRBV18 and TRBJ2-1, with D possibly being TRBD2 (6 bases). V was cut by 4 bases and J by 6 bases, with 10 bases left in between. There are 13 residues in the CDR3. Germline V gene lookup returns CDR1 KGHSH and CDR2 LQKENI. The CDR3 sequence is CASSQASVNEQFF. The CDR3 DNA reads as TGTGCCAGCTCACAAGCTAGCGTCAATGAGCAGTTCTTC.

This clone has just a few counts. The chain is built from TRBV6-5 and TRBJ2-1, with TRBD1 as a possible D gene (6 bases). Between the trimmed V and J ends, which lost 2 bases and 8 bases, there was a span of 13 bases. The CDR3 has 14 residues. Germline V gene data show CDR1 as MNHEY and CDR2 as SVGAGI. CDR3 bases: TGTGCCAGCAGTTACGATCGCAGGGGAGATGAGCAGTTCTTC. Its protein is CASSYDRRGDEQFF.

The rearrangement uses TRBV5-6 and TRBJ1-5; 7 bases are a match to TRBD1. Germline V gene sequence: CDR1 SGHDT, CDR2 YYEEEE. This CDR3 comprises 15 residues. The V segment lost 3 bases and the J segment 1 base; nucleotides outside the gene matches: 4. CDR3 bases: TGTGCCAGCAGCTCATTGGGACAGAGCAATCAGCCCCAGCATTTT. Its translation is CASSSLGQSNQPQHF.

This clone was seen a few times. V gene TRBV28 combines with J gene TRBJ2-7; 11 nucleotides match TRBD2. V dropped 6 bases and J dropped 2; count of bases not matched to a gene: 6. This CDR3 has 15 amino acids. Per the germline V gene, CDR1 is MDHEN and CDR2 is SYDVKM. The CDR3 protein is CASRLAGGVTYEQYF. The CDR3 DNA follows: TGTGCCAGCAGGTTAGCGGGAGGGGTAACCTACGAGCAGTACTTC.

The sample holds a few counts of this clone. This chain uses TRBV4-3 with TRBJ1-4; TRBD1 might be the D (6 bases). There are 16 residues in the CDR3. Per the germline V gene, CDR1 is LGHNA and CDR2 is YSLEER. The ends were cut back, 0 bases at V and 5 bases at J, with 13 bases in the middle. CDR3 amino acids: CASSQERTAPNEKLFF. The CDR3 nucleotides are TGCGCCAGCAGCCAAGAGCGGACAGCCCCAAATGAAAAACTGTTTTTT.

This clone was seen only a few times. This sequence joins TRBV4-2 and TRBJ1-4; 7 nucleotides match TRBD1. This CDR3 comprises 16 residues. V lost 3 bases, J lost 0 bases, and 4 bases stayed unmatched. The germline gives CDR1 LGHNA, CDR2 YNFKEQ. This CDR3 reads CASSQTQGATNEKLFF. Here the CDR3 DNA reads TGTGCCAGCAGCCAGACTCAGGGGGCAACTAATGAAAAACTGTTTTTT.

This clone was counted only a few times. The chain is built from TRBV6-5 and TRBJ2-7; 7 positions agree with TRBD1. Trimming removed 6 bases from V and 0 bases from J; junction bases left unmatched: 5. Germline CDR1 MNHEY, CDR2 SVGAGI. The CDR3 sequence is 14 residues long. For the CDR3, the DNA is TGTGCCAGCAGGAAGGACAGGTACTCCTACGAGCAGTACTTC. Protein sequence: CASRKDRYSYEQYF.

The V and J genes are TRBV7-2 and TRBJ2-2, with TRBD2 matching over 7 bases. V shed 1 base, J shed 2 bases, and the junction held 4 bases outside the gene matches. Germline V gene data show CDR1 as SGHTA and CDR2 as FQGNSA. The CDR3 spans 16 residues. The CDR3 DNA sequence: TGTGCCAGCAGCTTAGGCGGGAGCGGAAACACCGGGGAGCTGTTTTTT. This sequence encodes CASSLGGSGNTGELFF.

The chain links TRBV28 to TRBJ1-1, with no clear D. Germline CDR1 and CDR2: MDHEN and SYDVKM. The CDR3 is 15 residues long. Trimming removed 7 bases from V and 2 bases from J, with 17 bases in between. CDR3 in DNA: TGTGCCAGCAAAAGGTCGCGGTTTTTAAACACTGAAGCTTTCTTT. The encoded protein is CASKRSRFLNTEAFF. Supplemented by reference TRBV28 and TRBJ1-1, the full variable domain reads DVKVTQSSRYLVKRTGEKVFLECVQDMDHENMFWYRQDPGLGLRLIYFSYDVKMKEKGDIPEGYSVSREKKERFSLILESASTNQTSMYLCASKRSRFLNTEAFFGQGTRLTVV.

J is TRBJ2-1 and V is TRBV29-1; 10 bases align to TRBD2. Germline CDR1 reads SQVTM; CDR2 reads ANQGSEA. The CDR3 length is 14 residues. The V segment lost 7 bases and the J segment 6 bases; nucleotides outside the gene matches: 9. CDR3: CSAGGTSAFNEQFF. In nucleotides, the CDR3 is TGCAGCGCCGGGGGGACTAGCGCCTTCAATGAGCAGTTCTTC.

This clone occurred a few times. Written as DNA, the CDR3 is TGTGCCAGCAGCTTAGTGGGGACAGGGGGCGCTGGGGCCAACGTCCTGACTTTC. Translation gives CASSLVGTGGAGANVLTF. This chain links TRBV7-2 with TRBJ2-6, with 12 positions matching TRBD1. CDR1 SGHTA and CDR2 FQGNSA come from the germline V gene. Germline trimming cut 1 base from V and 2 bases from J; bases unmatched to any gene: 3. The CDR3 consists of 18 residues. Full variable domain (missing parts from reference TRBV7-2 and TRBJ2-6): GAGVSQSPSNKVTEKGKDVELRCDPISGHTALYWYRQSLGQGLEFLIYFQGNSAPDKSGLPSDRFSAERTGGSVSTLTIQRTQQEDSAVYLCASSLVGTGGAGANVLTFGAGSRLTVL.

To note about this clone: Other DNA sequences in the sample encode the same CDR3. This chain links TRBV5-5 with TRBJ2-7; D is possibly TRBD2 (6 bases). CDR1 and CDR2 (germline): SGHKS, YYEKEE (reference sequence). The ends were cut back, 0 bases at V and 3 bases at J, with 10 bases in the middle. This CDR3 has 14 residues. CDR3 residues: CASSLVSGSYEQYF. CDR3 coding DNA: TGTGCCAGCAGCTTGGTTTCCGGGAGCTACGAGCAGTACTTC.

This clone has more than one count but fewer than ten. V usage is TRBV4-3 and J usage is TRBJ1-2; D not certain. The CDR3 has 15 residues. Trimming removed 0 bases from V and 4 bases from J, with 12 bases in between. Germline-derived CDR1 and CDR2 are LGHNA and YSLEER. This CDR3 is CASSQDSGSGYGYTF. CDR3 coding DNA: TGCGCCAGCAGCCAAGATTCCGGTTCTGGCTATGGCTACACCTTC.

J is TRBJ2-7 and V is TRBV19; 8 nucleotides agree with TRBD1. The CDR3 is made up of 15 amino acids. V was pared by 6 bases and J by 2 bases, with 9 bases of the junction left unmatched. The V gene's germline CDR1 is LNHDA and CDR2 SQIVND (reference sequence). CDR3 protein: CASRNVGTGPYEQYF. The CDR3 nucleotides read TGTGCCAGTAGAAACGTCGGGACAGGCCCCTACGAGCAGTACTTC.

The chain carries TRBV18 and TRBJ2-5, with D tentatively TRBD2 (5 bases). The CDR3 contains 14 residues. Deletions cut 3 bases from V and 1 base from J, with 9 bases between. Germline V CDR1 and CDR2: KGHSH, LQKENI. For the CDR3, the DNA is TGTGCCAGCTCACCGCGGACTTCCCAAGAGACCCAGTACTTC. Its translation is CASSPRTSQETQYF.

The chain has TRBV5-6 and TRBJ1-5, with 7 nucleotides matching TRBD1. The CDR3 extends over 15 amino acids. CDR1 and CDR2 (germline): SGHDT, YYEEEE. V shed 7 bases, J shed 2 bases, and the junction held 9 bases outside the gene matches. DNA for the CDR3: TGTGCCAGCGGTAAGAGAGGACAGGGCAATCAGCCCCAGCATTTT. Amino acid sequence: CASGKRGQGNQPQHF.

The genes are TRBV13 and TRBJ2-3; TRBD1 aligns across 11 bases. The CDR3 contains 15 residues. Trimming removed 5 bases from V and 4 bases from J; junction bases left unmatched: 5. Germline V gene lookup returns CDR1 PRHDT and CDR2 FYEKMQ (reference sequence). As DNA, the CDR3 is TGTGCCAGCAGCACTAGGACAGGGGGCCCAGATACGCAGTATTTT. It yields the protein CASSTRTGGPDTQYF.

This clone appeared a few times. The chain uses TRBV5-1 and TRBJ1-2, with D tentatively TRBD1 (5 bases). The CDR3 is made up of 14 amino acids. V lost 4 bases and J lost 5, with 15 bases in between. Germline assignment: CDR1 SGHRS and CDR2 YFSETQ. CDR3 DNA: TGCGCCAGCAGCCCGGGGGATGGGCGATATGGCTACACCTTC. Encoded protein: CASSPGDGRYGYTF.

This clone was recorded a few times. This rearrangement joins TRBV7-2 to TRBJ1-2; D ambiguous. Germline loops: CDR1 SGHTA, CDR2 FQGNSA. V dropped 5 bases and J dropped 6 bases, with 13 bases sitting between them. The CDR3 length is 13 residues. CDR3 DNA: TGTGCCAGCAGCCAGAGGGCAGAAAATGGCTACACCTTC. This encodes CASSQRAENGYTF.

This rearrangement joins TRBV18 to TRBJ2-3; 8 nucleotides match TRBD1. V shed 5 bases, J shed 2 bases, and the junction held 15 bases outside the gene matches. The germline V gene encodes CDR1 KGHSH and CDR2 LQKENI. There are 18 residues in the CDR3. CDR3 DNA: TGTGCCAGCTCATCAGGACAGGGCAACACCCTGGCCACAGATACGCAGTATTTT. Protein: CASSSGQGNTLATDTQYF.

The chain joins TRBV7-2 to TRBJ1-4, with D tentatively TRBD1 (6 bases). The germline gives CDR1 SGHTA, CDR2 FQGNSA. CDR3 length: 15 amino acids. The V and J ends lost 5 bases and 0 bases respectively, with 10 bases between them. The chain's CDR3 is CASSPGDSTNEKLFF. CDR3 DNA: TGTGCCAGCAGCCCAGGGGATTCAACTAATGAAAAACTGTTTTTT.

The rearrangement joins TRBV19 to TRBJ1-1; a weak D match, TRBD1 (6 bases). Looked up from germline, CDR1 is LNHDA and CDR2 is SQIVND (reference sequence). Trimming pared 2 bases from V and 5 bases from J, leaving 15 bases between. The length of the CDR3 is 15 residues. The CDR3 here is CASSIPTGASTEAFF. CDR3 nucleotides: TGTGCCAGTAGTATACCGACAGGAGCGAGTACTGAAGCTTTCTTT.

This clone came up many times. The junction differs from germline at one of its ends, possibly a read error. This sequence joins TRBV19 and TRBJ2-1, with D maybe TRBD2 (6 bases). Germline-derived CDR1 and CDR2 are LNHDA and SQIVND (reference sequence). The CDR3 runs 16 residues. CDR3 sequence (DNA): TGTGCCAGTAGTATAGCCACTAGCCTCTCCGACAATGAGCAGTTCTTC. It translates to CASSIATSLSDNEQFF.

This clone was seen a handful of times. The J gene is TRBJ1-1, the V gene TRBV6-5, with D perhaps matching TRBD1 (6 bases). CDR1 and CDR2 from the germline V gene are MNHEY and SVGAGI. The germline V and J ends were trimmed by 6 bases and 4 bases, with 15 bases remaining between them. The CDR3 sequence is 14 residues long. CDR3 residues: CASSPGGAITEAFF. CDR3 nucleotides: TGTGCCAGCAGCCCTGGGGGGGCAATCACTGAAGCTTTCTTT.